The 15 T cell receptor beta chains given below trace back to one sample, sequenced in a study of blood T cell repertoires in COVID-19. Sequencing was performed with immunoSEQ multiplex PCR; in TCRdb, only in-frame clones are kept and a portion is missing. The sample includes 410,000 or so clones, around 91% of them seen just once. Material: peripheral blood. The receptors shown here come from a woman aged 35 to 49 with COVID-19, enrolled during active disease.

The CDR3 sequence is CASSLDWRLEYEQYF. In DNA, the CDR3 is TGTGCCAGCAGCTTGGATTGGAGGCTGGAGTACGAGCAGTACTTC. This rearrangement joins TRBV5-4 to TRBJ2-7; TRBD2 might be the D (5 bases). The germline V gene encodes CDR1 SGHNT and CDR2 YYREEE (reference sequence). Trimming removed 0 bases at V and 4 bases at J, with 14 bases between. The CDR3 is 15 amino acids.

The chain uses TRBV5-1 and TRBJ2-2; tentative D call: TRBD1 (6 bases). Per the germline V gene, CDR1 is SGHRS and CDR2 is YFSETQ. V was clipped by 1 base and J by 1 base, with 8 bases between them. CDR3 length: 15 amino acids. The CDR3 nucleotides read TGCGCCAGCAGCTTGCAACAGGGGAACACCGGGGAGCTGTTTTTT. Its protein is CASSLQQGNTGELFF.

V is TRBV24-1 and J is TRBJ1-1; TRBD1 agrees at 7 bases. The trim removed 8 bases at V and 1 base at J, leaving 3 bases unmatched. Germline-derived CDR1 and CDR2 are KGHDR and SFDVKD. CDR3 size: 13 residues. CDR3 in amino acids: CATTDRENTEAFF. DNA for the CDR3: TGTGCCACCACCGACAGGGAGAACACTGAAGCTTTCTTT.

The CDR3 DNA follows: TGTGCCAGCAGTTACCAGGGACAAGCCAAAAACATTCAGTACTTC. As protein: CASSYQGQAKNIQYF. V is TRBV6-6 and J is TRBJ2-4, with D perhaps matching TRBD1 (6 bases). CDR1 is MNHNY, CDR2 SVGAGI, per germline (reference sequence). Trimming stripped 2 bases from V and 0 bases from J, with 8 bases between. This CDR3 comprises 15 residues.

The CDR3 sequence: CASRSGGQGAVTEAFF. Written as DNA, the CDR3 is TGTGCCAGCAGGAGCGGGGGACAGGGGGCGGTCACTGAAGCTTTCTTT. V gene TRBV5-4 combines with J gene TRBJ1-1; TRBD1 matches 12 bases. The CDR3 has 16 amino acids. Germline CDR1 SGHNT, CDR2 YYREEE (reference sequence). With 5 bases clipped from V and 4 bases from J, the junction kept 9 bases outside the gene matches.

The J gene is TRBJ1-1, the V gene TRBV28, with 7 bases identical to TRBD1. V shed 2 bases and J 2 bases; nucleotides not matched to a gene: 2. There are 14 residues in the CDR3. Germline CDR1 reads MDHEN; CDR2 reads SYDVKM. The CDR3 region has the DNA TGTGCCAGCAGTTTAGACAGGGCTAACACTGAAGCTTTCTTT. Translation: CASSLDRANTEAFF.

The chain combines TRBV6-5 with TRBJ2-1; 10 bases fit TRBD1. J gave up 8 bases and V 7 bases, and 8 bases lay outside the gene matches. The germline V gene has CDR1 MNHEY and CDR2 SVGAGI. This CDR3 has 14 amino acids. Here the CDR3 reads CASTQPTGGDEQFF. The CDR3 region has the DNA TGTGCCAGCACTCAACCGACAGGGGGCGATGAGCAGTTCTTC.

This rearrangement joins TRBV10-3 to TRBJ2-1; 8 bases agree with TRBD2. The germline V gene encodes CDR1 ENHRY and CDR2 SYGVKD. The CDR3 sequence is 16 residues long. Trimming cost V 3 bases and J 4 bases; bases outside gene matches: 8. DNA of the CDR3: TGTGCCATCAGTGATAGCGGGACAAGGATTTACAATGAGCAGTTCTTC. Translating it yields CAISDSGTRIYNEQFF.

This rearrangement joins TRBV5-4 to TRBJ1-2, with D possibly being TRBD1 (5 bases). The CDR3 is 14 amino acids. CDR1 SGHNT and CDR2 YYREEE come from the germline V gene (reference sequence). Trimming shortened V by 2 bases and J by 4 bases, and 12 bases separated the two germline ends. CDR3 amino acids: CASSFSGFSYGYTF. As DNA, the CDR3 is TGTGCCAGCAGCTTCTCAGGGTTTTCCTATGGCTACACCTTC.

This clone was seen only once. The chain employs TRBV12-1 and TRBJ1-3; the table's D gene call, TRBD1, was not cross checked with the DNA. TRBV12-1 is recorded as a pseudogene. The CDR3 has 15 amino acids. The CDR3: CASSSKYYRGNTIYF. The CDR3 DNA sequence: TGTGCCAGCAGCTCCAAATACTACAGGGGGAACACCATATATTTT.

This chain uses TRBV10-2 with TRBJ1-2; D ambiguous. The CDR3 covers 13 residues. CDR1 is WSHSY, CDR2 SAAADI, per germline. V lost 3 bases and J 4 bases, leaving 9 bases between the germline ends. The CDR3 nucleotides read TGCGCCAGCAGTGATTCCGGACTCTATGGCTACACCTTC. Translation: CASSDSGLYGYTF.

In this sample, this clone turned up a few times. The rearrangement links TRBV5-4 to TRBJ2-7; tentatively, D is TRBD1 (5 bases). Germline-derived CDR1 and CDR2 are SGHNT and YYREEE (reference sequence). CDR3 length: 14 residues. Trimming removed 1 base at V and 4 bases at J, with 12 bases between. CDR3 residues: CASSLKGNLYEQYF. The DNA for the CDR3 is TGTGCCAGCAGCTTGAAGGGGAATCTTTACGAGCAGTACTTC.

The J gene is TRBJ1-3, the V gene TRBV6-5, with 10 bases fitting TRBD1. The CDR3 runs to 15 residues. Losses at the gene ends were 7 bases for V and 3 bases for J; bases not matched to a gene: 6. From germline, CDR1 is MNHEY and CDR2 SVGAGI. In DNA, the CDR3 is TGTGCCAGCACCACCAGGGACAGGGGTGGAAACACCATATATTTT. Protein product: CASTTRDRGGNTIYF.

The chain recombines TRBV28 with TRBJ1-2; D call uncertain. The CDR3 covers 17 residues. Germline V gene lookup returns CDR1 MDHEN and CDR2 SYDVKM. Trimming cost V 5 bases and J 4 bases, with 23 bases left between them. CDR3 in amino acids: CASSRLISGSASYGYTF. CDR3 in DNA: TGTGCCAGCAGTCGGTTAATTTCTGGTTCAGCGAGCTATGGCTACACCTTC.

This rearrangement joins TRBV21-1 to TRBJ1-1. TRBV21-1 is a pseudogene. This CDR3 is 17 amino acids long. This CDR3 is CASSKLKREGEKTEAFF. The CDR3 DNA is TGTGCCAGCAGCAAATTAAAGAGGGAGGGGGAGAAGACTGAAGCTTTCTTT.